This TCR beta chain derives from a study of cytomegalovirus exposure and HLA in healthy donors. Study at large: HLA-typed donors contributed around 88 million unique TCRs, which were held in an early data release.

It was with 60 Vbeta and 13 Jbeta primers that the PCR ran. The method was immunoSEQ multiplex PCR; TCRdb's version includes in-frame clones alone and lacks a portion of them. The sample totals approximately 72,000 clones. This cohort consisted of healthy bone marrow donors. The V end lost 0 bases, the J end lost 6 bases, and 12 bases lay between the germline ends. CDR3 length: 15 amino acids. Germline lookup yields CDR1 PRHDT and CDR2 FYEKMQ (reference sequence). Sequencing input: PBMCs. J is TRBJ1-5 and V is TRBV13; maybe TRBD1 (5 bases). The receptor's source is a woman in her forties in good health and CMV-seropositive. The CDR3: CASSLGRGGSQPQHF. The CDR3 DNA follows: TGTGCCAGCAGCTTAGGCCGTGGGGGGTCTCAGCCCCAGCATTTT.